The sample holds one count of the clone carrying this T cell receptor (beta chain). The data are from a study of technical replicates of blood from a handful of donors. TCRdb's copy holds only in-frame clones and misses some; the assay was immunoSEQ multiplex PCR. Found here are 60,000 to 65,000 clones, about 92% of them singletons; the top ten hold about 4.5%. The CDR3 contains 18 residues. Germline loops: CDR1 MDHEN, CDR2 SYDVKM. V shed 2 bases and J 3 bases; nucleotides not matched to a gene: 5. The sequencing input was PBMCs. V gene TRBV28 combines with J gene TRBJ2-6, with 12 bases lining up with TRBD1. The sequence was collected from a human donor in good health. Some clones in this sample may be carry-over from other donors' samples. The CDR3 region is CASSLQGQGAGGANVLTF. The DNA of the CDR3 is TGTGCCAGCAGTTTACAGGGACAGGGGGCTGGTGGGGCCAACGTCCTGACTTTC.